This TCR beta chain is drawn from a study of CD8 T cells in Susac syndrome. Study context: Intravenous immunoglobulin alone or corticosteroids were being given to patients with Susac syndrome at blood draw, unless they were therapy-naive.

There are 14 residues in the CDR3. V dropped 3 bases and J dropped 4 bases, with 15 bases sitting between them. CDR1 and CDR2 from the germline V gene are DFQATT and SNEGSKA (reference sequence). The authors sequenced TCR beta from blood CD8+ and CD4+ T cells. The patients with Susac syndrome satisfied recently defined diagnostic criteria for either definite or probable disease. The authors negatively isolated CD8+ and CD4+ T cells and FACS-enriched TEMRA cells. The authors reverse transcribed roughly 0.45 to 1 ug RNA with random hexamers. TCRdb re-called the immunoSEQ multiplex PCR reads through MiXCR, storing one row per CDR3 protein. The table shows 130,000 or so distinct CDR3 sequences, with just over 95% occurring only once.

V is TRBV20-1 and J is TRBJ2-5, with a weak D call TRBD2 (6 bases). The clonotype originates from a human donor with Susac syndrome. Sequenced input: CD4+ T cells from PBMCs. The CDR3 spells CSASLGGNGETQYF. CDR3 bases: TGCAGTGCTAGCCTAGGCGGGAACGGAGAGACCCAGTACTTC.